One and the same sample provided the 20 T cell receptor beta chains below, sequenced in a study of cytomegalovirus exposure and HLA in healthy donors. Primers included in the PCR were 60 Vbeta and 13 Jbeta primers. Some clones are missing from TCRdb's copy, which holds only in-frame ones; the method was immunoSEQ multiplex PCR. This table holds some 160,000 clones, around 80% found once. Material for sequencing was PBMCs. The source is a man in his forties in good health and CMV-seronegative.

The chain links TRBV7-9 to TRBJ2-7, with 7 bases fitting TRBD1. The junction had 9 bases not matched to a gene; V was cut back by 5 bases and J by 5 bases. Germline V gene data show CDR1 as SEHNR and CDR2 as FQNEAQ (reference sequence). This CDR3 contains 14 residues. The CDR3 bases are TGTGCCAGCAGCCCGGACAGGTTGGATGACGAGCAGTACTTC. Encoded protein: CASSPDRLDDEQYF. The variable domain in full, with the rest retrieved from reference TRBV7-9 and TRBJ2-7, is DTGVSQNPRHKITKRGQNVTFRCDPISEHNRLYWYRQTLGQGPEFLTYFQNEAQLEKSRLLSDRFSAERPKGSFSTLEIQRTEQGDSAMYLCASSPDRLDDEQYFGPGTRLTVT.

The chain has TRBV6-5 and TRBJ2-7, with D unresolved. CDR1 is MNHEY and CDR2 is SVGAGI in the germline V gene. The CDR3 length is 14 residues. The V end lost 8 bases, the J end lost 0 bases, and 14 bases lay between the germline ends. The CDR3 DNA reads TGTGCCAGCCACCCCAGCGCTAGCTCCTACGAGCAGTACTTC. Amino acid sequence: CASHPSASSYEQYF.

This chain connects TRBV18 to TRBJ1-5; D not certain. Trimming removed 3 bases at V and 7 bases at J, with 16 bases between. The CDR3 sequence is 15 residues long. CDR1 and CDR2 (germline): KGHSH, LQKENI. The CDR3 DNA follows: TGTGCCAGCTCACCTGGAATCGATGGAGGGCAGCCCCAGCATTTT. This gives the protein CASSPGIDGGQPQHF.

The V gene is TRBV4-1, the J gene TRBJ2-3, with 11 bases lining up with TRBD2. The V segment lost 0 bases and the J segment 2 bases; nucleotides outside the gene matches: 13. Germline V gene sequence: CDR1 MGHRA, CDR2 YSYEKL. This CDR3 is built from 20 residues. The CDR3 sequence is CASSQDPELAGALATDTQYF. The CDR3 region has the DNA TGCGCCAGCAGCCAAGATCCGGAACTAGCGGGAGCCCTGGCCACAGATACGCAGTATTTT.

The chain carries TRBV15 and TRBJ2-3, with 12 bases that match TRBD2. The CDR3 consists of 16 residues. Trimming took 5 bases from V and 4 from J; bases not matched to a gene: 7. Germline V gene data show CDR1 as LNHNV and CDR2 as YYDKDF (reference sequence). The CDR3 nucleotides are TGTGCCACCAGCGCACGGACTAGCGGGGTCTCAGATACGCAGTATTTT. Protein: CATSARTSGVSDTQYF.

This chain joins TRBV28 and TRBJ1-1; a weak D match, TRBD1 (6 bases). The germline gives CDR1 MDHEN, CDR2 SYDVKM. V was trimmed by 4 bases and J by 5 bases, leaving 14 bases between them. CDR3 length: 14 amino acids. CDR3 in DNA: TGTGCCAGCAGTTCGGGACACCTGGGGACTGAAGCTTTCTTT. Its protein product is CASSSGHLGTEAFF.

This chain joins TRBV27 and TRBJ2-3; perhaps TRBD1 as D (6 bases). The germline V and J ends were trimmed by 6 bases and 0 bases, with 13 bases remaining between them. From germline, CDR1 is MNHEY and CDR2 SMNVEV (reference sequence). The CDR3 consists of 15 residues. DNA of the CDR3: TGTGCCAGCAGCACAGGGATACTTAGCACAGATACGCAGTATTTT. This sequence encodes CASSTGILSTDTQYF.

The chain employs TRBV5-1 and TRBJ1-4, with D hard to call. This CDR3 contains 14 residues. The V end was cut by 5 bases, the J end by 8 bases, with 16 bases between. From germline, CDR1 is SGHRS and CDR2 YFSETQ. The CDR3 region is CASRAGGLEEKLFF. CDR3 sequence (DNA): TGCGCCAGCAGGGCGGGTGGACTAGAGGAAAAACTGTTTTTT.

This chain uses TRBV7-2 with TRBJ2-2, with TRBD1 as a possible D gene (5 bases). Germline V gene data show CDR1 as SGHTA and CDR2 as FQGNSA. Trimming pared 2 bases from V and 6 bases from J, leaving 16 bases between. The CDR3 has 16 residues. The CDR3 coding sequence is TGTGCCAGCAGCTTAAGGGGCACTCGAGGACCCGGGGAGCTGTTTTTT. Translated, it gives CASSLRGTRGPGELFF.

This sequence joins TRBV15 and TRBJ2-7; no clear D. The CDR3 runs 12 residues. Germline V gene data show CDR1 as LNHNV and CDR2 as YYDKDF (reference sequence). V lost 0 bases and J 7 bases, leaving 7 bases between the germline ends. CDR3 loop: CATSRDGFEQYF. The CDR3 DNA follows: TGTGCCACCAGCAGAGACGGGTTTGAGCAGTACTTC. The full variable domain, completed using reference TRBV15 and TRBJ2-7, is DAMVIQNPRYQVTQFGKPVTLSCSQTLNHNVMYWYQQKSSQAPKLLFHYYDKDFNNEADTPDNFQSRRPNTSFCFLDIRSPGLGDTAMYLCATSRDGFEQYFGPGTRLTVT.

The CDR3 DNA reads TGTGCCAGCAGCTCCGGGACAGGGAACACTGAAGCTTTCTTT. Translated, it gives CASSSGTGNTEAFF. The V and J genes are TRBV4-2 and TRBJ1-1; 8 bases align to TRBD1. V was clipped by 5 bases and J by 1 base; unmatched bases: 3. Germline CDR1 is LGHNA and CDR2 is YNFKEQ. This CDR3 contains 14 residues.

This chain connects TRBV10-3 to TRBJ2-3; possibly TRBD2 for D (5 bases). V was clipped by 4 bases and J by 4 bases, with 12 bases between them. This CDR3 is built from 14 residues. Per the germline V gene, CDR1 is ENHRY and CDR2 is SYGVKD. CDR3 amino acids: CAISVAGPADTQYF. The DNA of the CDR3 is TGTGCCATCAGTGTGGCGGGTCCGGCAGATACGCAGTATTTT.

This clone was detected once. The chain joins TRBV11-2 to TRBJ1-4, with a possible D match to TRBD1 (5 bases). Germline lookup yields CDR1 SGHAT and CDR2 FQNNGV. V was trimmed by 5 bases and J by 4 bases, leaving 11 bases between them. The CDR3 contains 14 residues. The CDR3 DNA is TGTGCCAGCAGCCCAGGGCTAGGTAATGAAAAACTGTTTTTT. Translation: CASSPGLGNEKLFF.

This chain uses TRBV4-3 with TRBJ2-2, with D possibly matching TRBD2 (6 bases). The germline gives CDR1 LGHNA, CDR2 YSLEER. V lost 0 bases, J lost 0 bases, and 14 bases lay in between. This CDR3 comprises 18 residues. The CDR3 DNA sequence: TGCGCCAGCAGCCAAGACGGGGCGGGGAAAGCGAACACCGGGGAGCTGTTTTTT. It encodes CASSQDGAGKANTGELFF.

The table lists this clone with a count of one. The chain uses TRBV10-3 and TRBJ1-2; 12 bases align to TRBD1. The CDR3 contains 15 residues. The V gene's germline CDR1 is ENHRY and CDR2 SYGVKD. J gave up 3 bases and V 4 bases, and 3 bases lay outside the gene matches. The CDR3 region is CAISGDRGRDYGYTF. CDR3 bases: TGTGCCATCAGTGGGGACAGGGGGCGCGACTATGGCTACACCTTC.

V gene TRBV11-2 combines with J gene TRBJ2-5; 8 bases align to TRBD1. Germline V gives CDR1 SGHAT, CDR2 FQNNGV. V was pared by 1 base and J by 5 bases, with 3 bases of the junction left unmatched. The CDR3 extends over 14 amino acids. CDR3 DNA sequence: TGTGCCAGCAGCTTAGGGACAGGGCAGGAGACCCAGTACTTC. Its protein product is CASSLGTGQETQYF.

As for this clone: The junction and the germline gene differ at one end; a read error may be behind it. The CDR3 coding sequence is TGTTCCAGCAGCTTGGGCCCCACTGAAGCTTTCTTT. Protein product: CSSSLGPTEAFF. The gene calls are TRBV7-9 and TRBJ1-1; D not resolved. The CDR3 has 12 residues. From germline, CDR1 is SEHNR and CDR2 FQNEAQ (reference sequence).

The chain combines TRBV7-2 with TRBJ2-7; tentative D call: TRBD1 (5 bases). Trimming took off 6 bases at V and 0 bases at J, with 15 bases between the two ends. Per the germline V gene, CDR1 is SGHTA and CDR2 is FQGNSA. The CDR3 is 15 residues long. The CDR3 loop is CASSPDMTSSYEQYF. CDR3 nucleotide sequence: TGTGCCAGCAGTCCGGACATGACGAGCTCCTACGAGCAGTACTTC.

This clone came up once. The gene calls are TRBV19 and TRBJ2-5; the D gene is possibly TRBD2 (6 bases). CDR1 and CDR2 (germline): LNHDA, SQIVND (reference sequence). Trimming took off 0 bases at V and 4 bases at J, with 6 bases between the two ends. The CDR3 is 13 amino acids. The CDR3 region has the DNA TGTGCCAGTAGTATAGAGCGGGGAGAGACCCAGTACTTC. This gives the protein CASSIERGETQYF.

This rearrangement joins TRBV6-1 to TRBJ2-7; D is perhaps TRBD2 (6 bases). Trimming took off 3 bases at V and 6 bases at J, with 12 bases between the two ends. The CDR3 contains 13 residues. The germline CDR1 and CDR2 sequences are MNHNS and SASEGT. The CDR3 nucleotides read TGTGCCAGCAGTGAGCTTCGGGGAGGCGAGCAGTACTTC. Translation: CASSELRGGEQYF.